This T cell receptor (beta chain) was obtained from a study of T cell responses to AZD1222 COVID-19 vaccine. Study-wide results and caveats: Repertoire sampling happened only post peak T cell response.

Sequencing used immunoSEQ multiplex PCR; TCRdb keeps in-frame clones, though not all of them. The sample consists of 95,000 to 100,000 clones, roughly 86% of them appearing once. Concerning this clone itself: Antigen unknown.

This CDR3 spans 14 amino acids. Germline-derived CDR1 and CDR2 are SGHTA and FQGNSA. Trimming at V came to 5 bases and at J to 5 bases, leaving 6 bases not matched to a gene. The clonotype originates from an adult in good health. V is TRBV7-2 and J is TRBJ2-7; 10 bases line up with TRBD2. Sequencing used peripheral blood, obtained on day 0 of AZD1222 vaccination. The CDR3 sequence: CASSLSGRFNEQYF. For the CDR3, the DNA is TGTGCCAGCAGCCTTAGCGGGAGGTTTAACGAGCAGTACTTC. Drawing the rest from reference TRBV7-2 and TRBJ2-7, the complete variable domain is GAGVSQSPSNKVTEKGKDVELRCDPISGHTALYWYRQSLGQGLEFLIYFQGNSAPDKSGLPSDRFSAERTGGSVSTLTIQRTQQEDSAVYLCASSLSGRFNEQYFGPGTRLTVT.